This T cell receptor (beta chain) was sequenced in a study of identical twins. Every donor was a healthy Caucasian. Template switching added a universal primer site, and cDNA bore unique molecular identifiers. TCRdb fed the 5' RACE reads into MiXCR, producing one record per CDR3 protein. The sample records over 550,000 distinct CDR3 sequences, about 7.1% being singletons. Germline V gene sequence: CDR1 SGHTA, CDR2 FQGNSA. CDR3 length: 16 amino acids. V shed 2 bases and J shed 2 bases, with 13 bases lying between them. Study-wide findings and caveats: Clonotypes of the beta chain that were abundant in cord blood carried fewer insertions (memory repertoires showed none).

The table lists this clonotype with many counts. Its antigen is unidentified. The same data also went into a second study, on yellow fever vaccine responses in identical twins.

Input material: PBMCs. This TCR came from a woman aged 18-29 years in good health. The rearrangement links TRBV7-2 to TRBJ1-5; maybe TRBD1 (6 bases). This CDR3 is CASSLTQGSGNQPQHF. The CDR3 DNA follows: TGTGCCAGCAGCTTAACACAGGGTTCGGGCAATCAGCCCCAGCATTTT. The full variable domain, with the rest looked up from reference TRBV7-2 and TRBJ1-5, is GAGVSQSPSNKVTEKGKDVELRCDPISGHTALYWYRQSLGQGLEFLIYFQGNSAPDKSGLPSDRFSAERTGGSVSTLTIQRTQQEDSAVYLCASSLTQGSGNQPQHFGDGTRLSIL.